The 21 T cell receptor beta chains below come from one sample, sequenced in a study of molecular identifiers for immune sequencing clone quantification. TCRdb reprocessed the PCR reads via MiXCR and lists one record per CDR3 protein. The sample gives tens of thousands of distinct CDR3 sequences, roughly 20% of which show up once; roughly 7% is in the top ten. The material sequenced was naive CD8+ T cells from blood, with Jurkat cell RNA spiked in. The subset denotes: FACS-sorted CD8+CD4-CCR7+CD45RA+ naive T cells. Every receptor here comes from a human donor in good health. Some libraries in this study had Jurkat cell RNA spiked in.

This clonotype was counted a few times. The V gene is TRBV28, the J gene TRBJ2-7, with 8 positions matching TRBD2. Germline values: CDR1 MDHEN, CDR2 SYDVKM. With 7 bases clipped from V and 1 base from J, the junction kept 15 bases outside the gene matches. The CDR3 loop spans 17 amino acids. CDR3 residues: CASTPGSGSEVSYEQYF. As DNA, the CDR3 is TGTGCCAGCACCCCGGGGAGCGGGAGTGAGGTATCCTACGAGCAGTACTTC.

This clonotype came up many times. The rearrangement uses TRBV27 and TRBJ2-6, with D perhaps matching TRBD1 (6 bases). Per germline, CDR1 MNHEY and CDR2 SMNVEV (reference sequence). This CDR3 spans 17 amino acids. V was shortened by 7 bases and J by 1 base, with 17 bases between the two germline ends. This CDR3 is CASTQGQSRSGANVLTF. The CDR3 DNA reads as TGTGCCAGCACCCAAGGACAGAGCAGATCTGGGGCCAACGTCCTGACTTTC.

In the case of this clonotype: This is likely a read error, given that the CDR3 carries no conserved phenylalanine or tryptophan at its end. This chain links TRBV12-3 or TRBV12-4 with TRBJ2-1; 13 bases fit TRBD2. V gave up 4 bases and J gave up 6 bases; unmatched junction bases: 6. The CDR3 runs to 16 residues. This chain's CDR3 is CASSSLTSGRINEQFL. As DNA, the CDR3 is TGTGCCAGCAGTTCTTTGACTAGCGGGAGGATCAATGAGCAGTTCTTG.

This clonotype was detected ten times or more. The chain uses TRBV4-3 and TRBJ2-7; D is perhaps TRBD1 or TRBD2 (5 bases each). This CDR3 comprises 17 residues. Germline V CDR1 and CDR2: LGHNA, YSLEER. Trimming pared 0 bases from V and 0 bases from J, leaving 15 bases between. Written as DNA, the CDR3 is TGCGCCAGCAGCCAAGAAGTCGCAGGGAGAGGCTCCTACGAGCAGTACTTC. Amino acids: CASSQEVAGRGSYEQYF.

In its sample, this clonotype was seen many times. The chain recombines TRBV9 with TRBJ1-1, with TRBD1 matching 7 bases. Germline assignment: CDR1 SGDLS and CDR2 YYNGEE. Trimming took 2 bases from V and 5 from J; bases not matched to a gene: 12. This CDR3 has 16 amino acids. CDR3 sequence reads: CASSVSPDRDDTEAFF. CDR3 sequence (DNA): TGTGCCAGCAGCGTGAGCCCCGACAGGGATGATACTGAAGCTTTCTTT.

This chain links TRBV19 with TRBJ2-1; 10 nucleotides align to TRBD2. The CDR3 loop spans 15 amino acids. V lost 5 bases, J lost 6 bases, and 7 bases stayed unmatched. From germline, CDR1 is LNHDA and CDR2 SQIVND (reference sequence). The CDR3 here is CASSLSGRAVNEQFF. Written as DNA, the CDR3 is TGTGCCAGTAGTCTGAGCGGGAGGGCTGTCAATGAGCAGTTCTTC.

The sample holds many counts of this clonotype. The chain links TRBV20-1 to TRBJ2-7; 11 positions match TRBD2. The CDR3 extends over 15 amino acids. After removal of 0 bases from V and 6 bases from J, the junction contained 7 bases not matched to a gene. The germline CDR1 and CDR2 sequences are DFQATT and SNEGSKA (reference sequence). Written as DNA, the CDR3 is TGCAGTGCTAGAGATCTACTAGCGGGAGTAATCGAGCAGTACTTC. Its protein is CSARDLLAGVIEQYF.

This clonotype showed up many times. The chain links TRBV20-1 to TRBJ1-5; D ambiguous. In germline, CDR1 is DFQATT, CDR2 SNEGSKA (reference sequence). Trimming took off 0 bases at V and 0 bases at J, with 9 bases between the two ends. The CDR3 loop spans 15 amino acids. The DNA for the CDR3 is TGCAGTGCTAGAGATTTGGGCAATAGCAATCAGCCCCAGCATTTT. As protein: CSARDLGNSNQPQHF.

This clonotype was detected ten times or more. V is TRBV28 and J is TRBJ2-1; either TRBD1 or TRBD2 may supply D (5 bases each). The CDR3 loop spans 12 amino acids. The V gene lost 3 bases and the J gene lost 6 bases, with 6 bases spanning the gap. Germline V gene lookup returns CDR1 MDHEN and CDR2 SYDVKM. The CDR3 sequence is CASSLGVNEQFF. The CDR3 nucleotides read TGTGCCAGCAGTTTGGGGGTCAATGAGCAGTTCTTC.

For this clonotype: This may be a read error: a much more frequent sequence differs by one nucleotide. The chain joins TRBV6-2 or TRBV6-3 to TRBJ2-7, with a possible D match to TRBD1 (6 bases). The germline V gene encodes CDR1 MNHEY and CDR2 SVGEGT. This CDR3 is built from 17 residues. V was trimmed by 6 bases and J by 2 bases, leaving 23 bases between them. CDR3 sequence (DNA): TGTGCCAGCAGAAAAAACGGACAGTCATTAAGACCCTACGAGCAGTACTTC. Amino acids: CASRKNGQSLRPYEQYF.

Many counts were recorded for this clonotype. The chain links TRBV20-1 to TRBJ2-3; D may correspond to TRBD1 or TRBD2 (6 bases each). Trimming shortened V by 6 bases and J by 2 bases, and 21 bases separated the two germline ends. This CDR3 region has 16 residues. The germline V gene has CDR1 DFQATT and CDR2 SNEGSKA (reference sequence). CDR3 amino acids: CSATSLGGRATDTQYF. CDR3 bases: TGCAGTGCAACCTCTCTAGGGGGGAGAGCCACAGATACGCAGTATTTT.

This chain uses TRBV29-1 with TRBJ1-1, with D possibly matching TRBD1 (5 bases). CDR1 and CDR2 from the germline V gene are SQVTM and ANQGSEA. Trimming removed 7 bases at V and 1 base at J, with 10 bases between. This CDR3 is 12 amino acids long. CDR3 sequence (DNA): TGCAGCGCCCGACAGCAGAACACTGAAGCTTTCTTT. Encoded protein: CSARQQNTEAFF.

This clonotype was seen many times. The chain combines TRBV5-6 with TRBJ2-7, with TRBD1 matching 9 bases. Germline V gene sequence: CDR1 SGHDT, CDR2 YYEEEE. V shed 3 bases and J 4 bases; nucleotides not matched to a gene: 2. The CDR3 is made up of 13 amino acids. Here the CDR3 reads CASSSGTGYEQYF. The CDR3 region has the DNA TGTGCCAGCAGCTCAGGGACAGGGTACGAGCAGTACTTC.

This chain joins TRBV27 and TRBJ2-2; 8 positions agree with TRBD2. The junction had 3 bases not matched to a gene; V was cut back by 4 bases and J by 2 bases. CDR1 and CDR2 from the germline V gene are MNHEY and SMNVEV (reference sequence). The CDR3 runs 15 residues. For the CDR3, the DNA is TGTGCCAGCAGTTGGAGCGGGGGTAACACCGGGGAGCTGTTTTTT. It encodes CASSWSGGNTGELFF.

The V call is TRBV19, the J call TRBJ1-3; TRBD1 might be the D (5 bases). Trimming stripped 5 bases from V and 0 bases from J, with 8 bases between. CDR1 is LNHDA, CDR2 SQIVND, per germline (reference sequence). This CDR3 is 14 amino acids long. CDR3 protein: CASSSRDSGNTIYF. The CDR3 DNA follows: TGTGCCAGTAGTTCCAGGGACTCTGGAAACACCATATATTTT.

This clonotype has ten or more counts. This sequence joins TRBV6-5 and TRBJ1-1; perhaps TRBD1 as D (5 bases). The CDR3 sequence is 15 residues long. Germline CDR1 reads MNHEY; CDR2 reads SVGAGI. V was shortened by 6 bases and J by 4 bases, with 18 bases between the two germline ends. The CDR3 sequence: CASSLTTGLFTEAFF. CDR3 DNA: TGTGCCAGCAGCCTAACCACAGGTCTGTTCACTGAAGCTTTCTTT.

About this clonotype: At one boundary the junction diverges from the germline segment, which might be a read error. The chain recombines TRBV14 with TRBJ2-7, with D perhaps TRBD1 or TRBD2 (5 bases each). Germline CDR1 and CDR2: SGHDN and FVKESK. The CDR3 extends over 14 amino acids. The CDR3 DNA reads TGTGCCAGCAGCCCCCGGGGCTCCTTCTTTGGTGAGCACTTC. Translation gives CASSPRGSFFGEHF.

This clonotype was detected only a few times. The J gene is TRBJ2-1, the V gene TRBV12-3 or TRBV12-4; the D gene could be TRBD1 or TRBD2 (5 bases each). Trimming pared 6 bases from V and 5 bases from J, leaving 17 bases between. This CDR3 is built from 15 residues. The CDR3 loop is CASSSPGTPHNEQFF. CDR3 coding DNA: TGTGCCAGCAGCTCCCCCGGGACCCCTCACAATGAGCAGTTCTTC.

This clonotype was seen many times. This chain connects TRBV20-1 to TRBJ2-3; 9 bases map to TRBD2. Losses at the gene ends were 2 bases for V and 4 bases for J; bases not matched to a gene: 16. The CDR3 has 18 residues. CDR1 and CDR2 from the germline V gene are DFQATT and SNEGSKA (reference sequence). Here the CDR3 DNA reads TGCAGTGCTAGACCCTACGCCGATCTAGCGGGGCTAGCAGATACGCAGTATTTT. Protein sequence: CSARPYADLAGLADTQYF.

Concerning this clonotype itself: A much larger clone lies one base from this, so it may be a read error. The rearrangement links TRBV12-5 to TRBJ1-1, with unresolved D. This CDR3 has 17 residues. V was pared by 2 bases and J by 0 bases, with 16 bases between. From germline, CDR1 is LGHNT and CDR2 FRNRAP. The DNA for the CDR3 is TGTGCTAGTGGTTTGTCTCCAGGAGGGAGGATGAACACTGAAGCTTTCTTT. It encodes CASGLSPGGRMNTEAFF.

This clonotype was seen a handful of times. The chain has TRBV7-9 and TRBJ2-7, with no clear D. The CDR3 runs to 14 residues. In germline, CDR1 is SEHNR, CDR2 FQNEAQ (reference sequence). V gave up 2 bases and J gave up 5 bases, with 13 bases separating them. The chain's CDR3 is CASSLPNLSDEQYF. The CDR3 region has the DNA TGTGCCAGCAGCTTACCCAACTTAAGTGACGAGCAGTACTTC.